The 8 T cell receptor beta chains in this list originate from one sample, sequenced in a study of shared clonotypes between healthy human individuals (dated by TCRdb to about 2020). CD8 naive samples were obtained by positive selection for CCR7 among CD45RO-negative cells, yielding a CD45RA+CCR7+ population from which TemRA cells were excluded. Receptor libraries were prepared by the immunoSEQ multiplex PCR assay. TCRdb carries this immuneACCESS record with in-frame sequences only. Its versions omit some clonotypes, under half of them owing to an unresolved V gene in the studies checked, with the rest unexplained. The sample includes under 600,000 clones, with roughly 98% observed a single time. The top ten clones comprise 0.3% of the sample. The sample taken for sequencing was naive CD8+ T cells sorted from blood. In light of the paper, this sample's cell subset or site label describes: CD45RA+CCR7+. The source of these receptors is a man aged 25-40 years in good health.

The CDR3 is CASSLAENRLTALSFYGYTF. The CDR3 DNA reads as TGTGCCAGCAGCTTGGCCGAGAATAGGTTGACGGCGTTATCCTTCTATGGCTACACCTTC. The V and J genes are TRBV5-8 and TRBJ1-2; D call uncertain. The CDR3 length is 20 residues. The germline V gene has CDR1 SGHTS and CDR2 YDEGEE. V was cut by 0 bases and J by 4 bases, with 28 bases left in between.

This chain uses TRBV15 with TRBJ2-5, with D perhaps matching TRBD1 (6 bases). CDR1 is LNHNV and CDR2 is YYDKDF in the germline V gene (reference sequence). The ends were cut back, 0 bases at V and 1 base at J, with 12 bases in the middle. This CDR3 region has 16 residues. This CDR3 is CATSRETWTAQETQYF. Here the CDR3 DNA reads TGTGCCACCAGCAGAGAGACCTGGACAGCCCAAGAGACCCAGTACTTC.

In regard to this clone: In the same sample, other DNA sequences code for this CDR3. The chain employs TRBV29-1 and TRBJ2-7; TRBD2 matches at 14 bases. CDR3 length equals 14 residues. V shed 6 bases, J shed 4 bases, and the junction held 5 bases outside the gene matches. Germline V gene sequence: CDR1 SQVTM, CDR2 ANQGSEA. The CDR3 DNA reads TGCAGCGTCATTGGACTAGCGGGAGGATACGAGCAGTACTTC. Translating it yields CSVIGLAGGYEQYF.

CDR3 DNA: TGCAGTGCTGCGGGGGTTTTGCGCACCTTC. Translation gives CSAAGVLRTF. The J gene is TRBJ1-2, the V gene TRBV20-1, with a weak D call TRBD1 (5 bases). CDR3 length equals 10 residues. Trimming shortened V by 5 bases and J by 13 bases, and 14 bases separated the two germline ends. Per the germline V gene, CDR1 is DFQATT and CDR2 is SNEGSKA (reference sequence).

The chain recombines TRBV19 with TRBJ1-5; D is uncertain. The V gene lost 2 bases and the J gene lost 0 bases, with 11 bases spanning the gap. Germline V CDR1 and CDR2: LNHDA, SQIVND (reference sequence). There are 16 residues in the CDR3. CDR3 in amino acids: CASSIWPPNSNQPQHF. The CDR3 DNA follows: TGTGCCAGTAGTATATGGCCCCCGAATAGCAATCAGCCCCAGCATTTT.

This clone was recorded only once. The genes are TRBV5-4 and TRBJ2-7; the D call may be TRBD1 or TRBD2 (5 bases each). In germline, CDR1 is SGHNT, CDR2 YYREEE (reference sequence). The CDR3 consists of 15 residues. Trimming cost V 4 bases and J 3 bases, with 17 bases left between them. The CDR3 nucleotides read TGTGCCAGCAGCGACTTCGTTGGTGGGGGCTACGAGCAGTACTTC. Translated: CASSDFVGGGYEQYF.

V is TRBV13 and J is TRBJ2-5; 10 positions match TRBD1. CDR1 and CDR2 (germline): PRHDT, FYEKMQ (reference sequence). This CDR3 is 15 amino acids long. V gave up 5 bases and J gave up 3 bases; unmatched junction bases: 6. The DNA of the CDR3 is TGTGCCAGCAGCCCCCCCGGGACAGGGGAAGAGACCCAGTACTTC. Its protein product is CASSPPGTGEETQYF. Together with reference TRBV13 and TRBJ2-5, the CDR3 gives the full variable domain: AAGVIQSPRHLIKEKRETATLKCYPIPRHDTVYWYQQGPGQDPQFLISFYEKMQSDKGSIPDRFSAQQFSDYHSELNMSSLELGDSALYFCASSPPGTGEETQYFGPGTRLLVL.

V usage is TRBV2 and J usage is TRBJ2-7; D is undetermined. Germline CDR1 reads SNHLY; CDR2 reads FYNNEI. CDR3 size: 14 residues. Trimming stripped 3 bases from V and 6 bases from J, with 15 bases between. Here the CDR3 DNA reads TGTGCCAGCAGTGACGACCCTTCGACTTTCGAGCAGTACTTC. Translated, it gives CASSDDPSTFEQYF.